These T cell receptor beta chains were read from a single sample in a study of T cell changes during pregnancy in multiple sclerosis. The protocol was immunoSEQ multiplex PCR, while the TCRdb copy is restricted to in-frame clones and leaves out a portion. The sample yields 65,000 to 75,000 clones, around 90% seen once. The material sequenced was peripheral blood, taken in the third trimester of pregnancy. The source is a female donor in good health, enrolled as a control in a pregnancy study. CDR3s include the opening cysteine and the closing phenylalanine or tryptophan. A D gene is named only where the DNA matches it firmly. Only some rows state a clone size, as once, few, many or a class for expanded clones.

CDR3 DNA	CDR3 protein	clone size	D gene	V gene	J gene
TGTGCCAGCAGCCCCCCTAACAGCGGCGGGGAGCTGTTTTTT	CASSPPNSGGELFF	NA	NA	TRBV14	TRBJ2-2
TGTGCCAGCTCACCGACAGGAGGTGACTACAATGAGCAGTTCTTC	CASSPTGGDYNEQFF	NA	NA	TRBV18	TRBJ2-1
TGTGCCAGCAGCCCCGGAAAGACAGGGTCCTACGAGCAGTACTTC	CASSPGKTGSYEQYF	NA	TRBD1	TRBV13	TRBJ2-7
TGTGCCACCAAGCACTACGGGGGGGCCGGGAAGTACGAGCAGTACTTC	CATKHYGGAGKYEQYF	NA	TRBD2	TRBV15	TRBJ2-7
TGTGCCAGCAGCGTACATCGGACAAACAGTGAAGCTTTCTTT	CASSVHRTNSEAFF	few	NA	TRBV9	TRBJ1-1
TGTGCCAGCAGTCTACAGGGGTGGGGCTACACCTTC	CASSLQGWGYTF	NA	TRBD1	TRBV6-1	TRBJ1-2
TGTGCCAGCAGCTCCGGGACCTACAATGAGCAGTTCTTC	CASSSGTYNEQFF	once	NA	TRBV7-3	TRBJ2-1
TGTGCCAGCAGACGGGGGGACGTTGTCGGCAGGGAAGACTATGGCTACACCTTC	CASRRGDVVGREDYGYTF	once	NA	TRBV9	TRBJ1-2
TGTGCCAGTAGTATGTCAGGGATCGGGGGTCGCAATCAGCCCCAGCATTTT	CASSMSGIGGRNQPQHF	NA	NA	TRBV19	TRBJ1-5
TGCAGTGCTAGAGTACTAGAGACCCAGTACTTC	CSARVLETQYF	once	NA	TRBV20-1	TRBJ2-5
TGTGCCAGCTCACCGGGACAGGGGAACACTGAAGCTTTCTTT	CASSPGQGNTEAFF	NA	TRBD1	TRBV18	TRBJ1-1
TGTGCCAGCAGACAAGGGGGTATAAGCAATCAGCCCCAGCATTTT	CASRQGGISNQPQHF	NA	NA	TRBV6-5	TRBJ1-5
TGCGCCAGCAGCCAAGGTCGGAGCTCTGGAAACACCATATATTTT	CASSQGRSSGNTIYF	NA	NA	TRBV4-1	TRBJ1-3
TGTGCCAGCAGTCTAGCGGGGAATGAGCAGTTCTTC	CASSLAGNEQFF	NA	TRBD2	TRBV28	TRBJ2-1
TGTGCCAGCAGCGTAGCTAGCGATGAGCAGTTCTTC	CASSVASDEQFF	NA	NA	TRBV9	TRBJ2-1
TGCAGCGTCAGAGACCCGGGACAGGGGTGGGGGACCCAGTACTTC	CSVRDPGQGWGTQYF	NA	TRBD1	TRBV29-1	TRBJ2-5
TGTGCAAGTCGCTTAGCGATTCGCGGACAGGGACTTTTCTACGAGCAGTACTTC	CASRLAIRGQGLFYEQYF	NA	NA	TRBV12-2	TRBJ2-7
TGCGCCAGCAGGCCGACGGGGGACCCCTATGGCTACACCTTC	CASRPTGDPYGYTF	NA	NA	TRBV4-1	TRBJ1-2
TGTGCCAGCAGCCCTCCTACCCGGACAGGGCCCTCTCAGAGCTCCTACAATGAGCAGTTCTTC	CASSPPTRTGPSQSSYNEQFF	NA	TRBD1	TRBV13	TRBJ2-1
TGTGCCAGCAGCTACAGGGGTATGCAAGAGACCCAGTACTTC	CASSYRGMQETQYF	NA	TRBD1	TRBV5-6	TRBJ2-5
TGTGCCAGCAGCTCCAGACACGGCTCTGGAAACACCATATATTTT	CASSSRHGSGNTIYF	NA	NA	TRBV5-8	TRBJ1-3
TGTGCCAGCAGCCCCGATAAGGGGCGCAAAGGGGATGGCTACACCTTC	CASSPDKGRKGDGYTF	NA	NA	TRBV7-2	TRBJ1-2
TGTGCCATCAGTGCTCGTCAGATTGAGGTCCACGAGCAGTACTTC	CAISARQIEVHEQYF	NA	NA	TRBV10-3	TRBJ2-7
TGTGCCAGCGGGGACATAGACTCAACTAATGAAAAACTGTTTTTT	CASGDIDSTNEKLFF	NA	NA	TRBV7-9	TRBJ1-4
TGTGCCAGCAGTTACCCCTTATACGAGCAGTACTTC	CASSYPLYEQYF	NA	NA	TRBV6-6	TRBJ2-7
TGTGCCAGCAGCTTAGTTGGGGGGAGCAATCAGCCCCAGCATTTT	CASSLVGGSNQPQHF	once	NA	TRBV7-9	TRBJ1-5
TGCGCCAGCAGCTTGGACCCAGGGGTTGGAAACACCATATATTTT	CASSLDPGVGNTIYF	NA	NA	TRBV5-1	TRBJ1-3